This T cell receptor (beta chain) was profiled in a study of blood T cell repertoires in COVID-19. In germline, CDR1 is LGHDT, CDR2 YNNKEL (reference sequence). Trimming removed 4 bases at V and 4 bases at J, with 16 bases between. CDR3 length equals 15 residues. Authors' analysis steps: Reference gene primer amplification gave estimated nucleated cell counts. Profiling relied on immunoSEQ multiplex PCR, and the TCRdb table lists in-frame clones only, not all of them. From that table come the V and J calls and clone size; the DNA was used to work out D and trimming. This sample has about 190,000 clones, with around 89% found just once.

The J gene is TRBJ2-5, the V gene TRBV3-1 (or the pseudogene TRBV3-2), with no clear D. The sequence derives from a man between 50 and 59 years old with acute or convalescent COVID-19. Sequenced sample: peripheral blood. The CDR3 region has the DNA TGTGCCAGCAGCCCGGAAAATTCTAGAAGAGAGACCCAGTACTTC. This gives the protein CASSPENSRRETQYF.